This TCR delta chain was retrieved from a study of gamma-delta chains in newborns, infants, children. Study information: Microbial exposure reportedly drives polyclonal innate γδ T cell expansion after birth.

TCRdb fed the reads into CATT to redo clone calling. This sample yields thousands of delta-chain clones, of which 40% to 65% are seen a single time; approximately 6% belongs to the top ten. CDR3 size: 18 residues. Trimming stripped 4 bases from V and 1 base from J, with 22 bases between. Germline V lookup: CDR1 TSWWSYY, CDR2 QGS. This TCR was recovered from a child who received the measles vaccine. V usage is TRDV1 and J usage is TRDJ1; weak D call: TRDD2 (6 bases). Input material: blood. The CDR3 DNA is TGTGCTCTTGGGGTACAAAGGCCTTCCGGGGTTGGCACCGATAAACTCATCTTT. It is translated as CALGVQRPSGVGTDKLIF.